The rows below give T cell receptor beta chains drawn from one sample of a study of shared clonotypes between healthy human individuals. Assay: immunoSEQ multiplex PCR; the TCRdb copy retains only in-frame clones and omits some. Of 950,000 to 1,300,000 clones listed, about 75% are singletons. The sample taken for sequencing was memory CD4+ T cells sorted from blood. Receptors originate from a man aged 18 to 30 in good health. The CDR3 runs from the conserved cysteine through the conserved F or W. A D gene is named only where the DNA matches it firmly. Not every row has a clone size; where given, it reads once, few, many or a size class.

NA	NA	TRBJ2-5	TRBV7-9	CASSLAVGGMETQYF	TGTGCCAGCAGCTTAGCTGTTGGGGGTATGGAGACCCAGTACTTC
NA	many	TRBJ1-5	TRBV5-1	CASSLDPDQPQHF	TGCGCCAGCAGCTTGGACCCGGATCAGCCCCAGCATTTT
TRBD2	few	TRBJ2-5	TRBV7-6	CASSLPTSGSRETQYF	TGTGCCAGCAGCTTACCAACTAGCGGGAGTCGAGAGACCCAGTACTTC
NA	NA	TRBJ2-3	TRBV6-7	CASISGGYTDTQYF	TGTGCCAGCATTTCGGGCGGGTACACAGATACGCAGTATTTT
NA	NA	TRBJ2-7	TRBV6-1	CASSELARGSYEQYF	TGTGCCAGCAGTGAACTAGCTCGGGGTAGCTACGAGCAGTACTTC
TRBD2	NA	TRBJ2-7	TRBV11-2	CASSALSGSSHEQYF	TGTGCCAGCAGCGCCCTTAGCGGGAGTTCCCACGAGCAGTACTTC
TRBD1	NA	TRBJ1-4	TRBV5-4	CASSLPSDRGVAEKLFF	TGTGCCAGCAGCTTGCCATCGGACAGGGGCGTAGCTGAAAAACTGTTTTTT
TRBD2	NA	TRBJ2-1	TRBV6-5	CASRASGGLYNEQFF	TGTGCCAGCCGGGCTAGCGGGGGGCTATACAATGAGCAGTTCTTC
NA	few	TRBJ2-5	TRBV6-1	CASSFQETQYF	TGTGCCAGCAGTTTCCAAGAGACCCAGTACTTC
TRBD2	NA	TRBJ2-5	TRBV5-4	CASSLAGTSGRSQETQYF	TGTGCCAGCAGCTTGGCCGGAACTAGCGGGAGGTCCCAAGAGACCCAGTACTTC
NA	NA	TRBJ1-2	TRBV20-1	CSARVLHGYTF	TGCAGTGCTAGAGTCCTCCATGGCTACACCTTC
NA	NA	TRBJ2-5	TRBV28	CASRPQGEETQYF	TGTGCCAGCAGACCACAGGGAGAAGAGACCCAGTACTTC
NA	few	TRBJ1-4	TRBV4-1	CASSQGLGEKLFF	TGCGCCAGCAGCCAAGGTTTAGGGGAAAAACTGTTTTTT
NA	NA	TRBJ2-1	TRBV11-2	CASSLLGSYNEQFF	TGTGCCAGCAGCCTTTTGGGGAGCTACAATGAGCAGTTCTTC
TRBD2	few	TRBJ2-7	TRBV9	CASSVDPGGYEQYF	TGTGCCAGCAGCGTAGATCCGGGAGGATACGAGCAGTACTTC
NA	NA	TRBJ2-7	TRBV5-6	CASSSNTGRSYEQYF	TGTGCCAGCAGCTCCAACACGGGACGCTCCTACGAGCAGTACTTC
TRBD1	NA	TRBJ1-4	TRBV19	CASRDRGREKLFF	TGTGCCAGTAGGGACAGGGGGCGAGAAAAACTGTTTTTT
TRBD1	NA	TRBJ2-3	TRBV19	CASRDRGRADTQYF	TGTGCCAGTAGGGACAGGGGGCGTGCAGATACGCAGTATTTT
NA	NA	TRBJ1-5	TRBV6-5	CASSYTAYSNQPQHF	TGTGCCAGCAGTTATACAGCCTATAGCAATCAGCCCCAGCATTTT
NA	NA	TRBJ2-1	TRBV18	CASSRVDDNEQFF	TGTGCCAGCTCCCGGGTCGATGACAATGAGCAGTTCTTC
TRBD1	NA	TRBJ1-2	TRBV7-9	CASSARDRGFSYTF	TGTGCCAGCAGCGCCCGGGACAGGGGATTTAGCTACACCTTC
TRBD1	NA	TRBJ2-1	TRBV6-1	CASSRNRDSNEQFF	TGTGCCAGCAGTCGCAACCGGGACAGCAATGAGCAGTTCTTC
NA	NA	TRBJ1-2	TRBV2	CANRPGGENPRYTF	TGTGCCAACCGGCCGGGGGGGGAAAATCCACGCTACACCTTC
NA	NA	TRBJ2-1	TRBV28	CASSSPFYEQFF	TGTGCCAGCAGTTCTCCTTTTTATGAGCAGTTCTTC
TRBD2	NA	TRBJ2-5	TRBV7-9	CASTLTMGGRSLQETQYF	TGTGCCAGCACCCTTACTATGGGCGGGAGGTCACTCCAAGAGACCCAGTACTTC
TRBD1	NA	TRBJ1-2	TRBV11-2	CASSPSTGIYGYTF	TGTGCCAGCAGCCCATCGACAGGGATCTATGGCTACACCTTC
TRBD2	NA	TRBJ2-2	TRBV6-5	CASSRGGSPPTELFF	TGTGCCAGCAGTCGGGGGGGTAGCCCACCAACGGAGCTGTTTTTT
TRBD1	NA	TRBJ1-2	TRBV2	CASTELGQGLGYGYTF	TGTGCCAGCACTGAGTTGGGACAGGGGTTAGGCTATGGCTACACCTTC
NA	NA	TRBJ2-5	TRBV2	CASQQDFSETQYF	TGTGCCTCCCAGCAAGATTTCTCGGAGACCCAGTACTTC
NA	NA	TRBJ1-6	TRBV9	CASSPGVEDSPLHF	TGTGCCAGCAGCCCAGGGGTCGAGGATTCACCCCTCCACTTT
NA	NA	TRBJ1-1	TRBV19	CASSVYRVGGTEAFF	TGTGCCAGTAGTGTGTACAGGGTTGGAGGCACTGAAGCTTTCTTT
NA	NA	TRBJ1-5	TRBV19	CASSISRSEGNQPQHF	TGTGCCAGTAGTATAAGCAGGAGTGAGGGCAATCAGCCCCAGCATTTT
NA	NA	TRBJ1-4	TRBV19	CASIRGQGISNEKLFF	TGTGCCAGTATTCGGGGTCAGGGGATTTCTAATGAAAAACTGTTTTTT
NA	NA	TRBJ1-2	TRBV6-1	CASSERILGDGYTF	TGTGCCAGCAGTGAAAGGATATTGGGTGATGGCTACACCTTC
NA	NA	TRBJ2-3	TRBV18	CASSQRGADTQYF	TGTGCCAGCTCTCAGAGGGGTGCAGATACGCAGTATTTT
NA	NA	TRBJ2-7	TRBV5-4	CASSFMGSSYEQYF	TGTGCCAGCAGCTTCATGGGCAGCTCCTACGAGCAGTACTTC
NA	few	TRBJ1-1	TRBV9	CASSGSTGNTEAFF	TGTGCCAGCAGCGGATCCACAGGGAACACTGAAGCTTTCTTT
NA	NA	TRBJ2-7	TRBV5-1	CASRLVERSYEQYF	TGCGCCAGCAGACTCGTGGAGAGATCCTACGAGCAGTACTTC
TRBD2	NA	TRBJ2-3	TRBV7-2	CASSSGLAGSTDTQYF	TGTGCCAGCAGTTCCGGACTAGCGGGGTCCACAGATACGCAGTATTTT
NA	NA	TRBJ2-2	TRBV13	CASSPGLRGKNTGELFF	TGTGCCAGCAGCCCAGGGCTTAGAGGGAAGAACACCGGGGAGCTGTTTTTT
NA	NA	TRBJ2-7	TRBV7-2	CASAAQGTLHEQYF	TGTGCCAGCGCAGCGCAGGGGACCTTACATGAGCAGTACTTC
TRBD1	NA	TRBJ1-6	TRBV28	CASSWDRSPPLHF	TGTGCCAGCAGTTGGGACAGGAGCCCACCCCTCCACTTT